This T cell receptor (beta chain) was profiled in a study of T-cell memory formation after mild COVID-19. Whole-study context: Clustering of TCRs was largely donor specific. Study-level points and caveats: Later expanders leaned CD4+, whereas day 15 to 85 contracting clones were balanced CD4/CD8.

TCRdb ran MiXCR on the 5' RACE reads and lists one entry per CDR3 protein. Here the sample spans 300,000 or so distinct CDR3 sequences, 15% to 20% being singletons. This clonotype was seen repeatedly, ten times or more. As yet, its antigen is unknown. The length of the CDR3 is 11 residues. Between the trimmed V and J ends, which lost 7 bases and 6 bases, there was a span of 11 bases. The germline V gene encodes CDR1 DFQATT and CDR2 SNEGSKA (reference sequence). The chain combines TRBV20-1 with TRBJ2-3, with no clear D. The material sequenced was PBMCs or a T cell subset sorted from them (not recorded which). This receptor was identified in a man aged 18 to 29 who had mild COVID-19 (a few samples of this study predate the infection). Cell type and time point are not known. CDR3 nucleotides: TGCAGTGGGGGAAGGTTCGATACGCAGTATTTT. Its translation is CSGGRFDTQYF.